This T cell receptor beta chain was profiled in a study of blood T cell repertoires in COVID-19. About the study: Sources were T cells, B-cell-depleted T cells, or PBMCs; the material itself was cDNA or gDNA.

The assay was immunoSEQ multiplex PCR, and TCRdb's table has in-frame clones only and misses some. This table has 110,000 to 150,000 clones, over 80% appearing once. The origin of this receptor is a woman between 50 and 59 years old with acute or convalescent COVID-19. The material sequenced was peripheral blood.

CDR3 bases: TGTGCCAGCAACGTGCATAACAGACGAGATGGCTACACCTTC. It codes for CASNVHNRRDGYTF. The chain couples TRBV7-8 to TRBJ1-2; D is unresolved. Between the trimmed V and J ends, which lost 7 bases and 6 bases, there was a span of 18 bases. This CDR3 region has 14 residues. Germline CDR1 and CDR2: SGHVS and FQNEAQ.